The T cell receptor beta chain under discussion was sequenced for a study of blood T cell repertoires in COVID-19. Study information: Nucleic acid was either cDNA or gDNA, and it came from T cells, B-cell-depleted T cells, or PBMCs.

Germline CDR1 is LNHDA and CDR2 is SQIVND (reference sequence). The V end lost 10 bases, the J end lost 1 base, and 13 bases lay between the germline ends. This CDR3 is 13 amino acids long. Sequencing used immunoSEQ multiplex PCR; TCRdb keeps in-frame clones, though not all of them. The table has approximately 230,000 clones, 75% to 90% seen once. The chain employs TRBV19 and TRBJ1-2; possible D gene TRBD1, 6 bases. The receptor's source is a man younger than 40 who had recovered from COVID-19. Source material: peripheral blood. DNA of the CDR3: TGTGCCACAGGACAGACTGATAACTATGGCTACACCTTC. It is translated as CATGQTDNYGYTF.